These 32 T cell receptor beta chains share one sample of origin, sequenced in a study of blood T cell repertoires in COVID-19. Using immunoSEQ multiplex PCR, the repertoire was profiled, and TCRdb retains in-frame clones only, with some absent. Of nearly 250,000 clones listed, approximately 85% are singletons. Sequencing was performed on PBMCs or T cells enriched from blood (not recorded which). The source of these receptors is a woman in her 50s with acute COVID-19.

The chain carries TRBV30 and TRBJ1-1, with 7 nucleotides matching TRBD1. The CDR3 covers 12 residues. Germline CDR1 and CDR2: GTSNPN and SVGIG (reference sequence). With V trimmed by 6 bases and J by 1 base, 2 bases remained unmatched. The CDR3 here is CACRQGNTEAFF. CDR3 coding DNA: TGTGCCTGCAGACAGGGGAACACTGAAGCTTTCTTT.

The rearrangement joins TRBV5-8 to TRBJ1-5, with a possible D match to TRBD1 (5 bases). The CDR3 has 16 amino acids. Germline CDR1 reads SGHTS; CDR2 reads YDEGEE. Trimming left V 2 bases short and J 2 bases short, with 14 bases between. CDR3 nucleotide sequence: TGTGCCAGCAGCTTTCCCTTAGGACAACGCAATCAGCCCCAGCATTTT. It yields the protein CASSFPLGQRNQPQHF.

This chain's CDR3 is CASSLRGQRETQYF. The DNA for the CDR3 is TGTGCCAGCAGCTTAAGGGGACAAAGGGAGACCCAGTACTTC. The chain has TRBV7-8 and TRBJ2-5; tentative D call: TRBD1 (6 bases). The germline V gene has CDR1 SGHVS and CDR2 FQNEAQ. The CDR3 spans 14 residues. V dropped 2 bases and J dropped 5 bases, with 12 bases sitting between them.

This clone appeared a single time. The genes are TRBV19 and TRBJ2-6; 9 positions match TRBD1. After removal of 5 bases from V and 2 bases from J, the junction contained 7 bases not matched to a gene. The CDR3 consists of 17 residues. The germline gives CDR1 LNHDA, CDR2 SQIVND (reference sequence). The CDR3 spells CASSAGTGRAGANVLTF. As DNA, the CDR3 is TGTGCCAGTAGTGCCGGGACAGGGAGGGCTGGGGCCAACGTCCTGACTTTC. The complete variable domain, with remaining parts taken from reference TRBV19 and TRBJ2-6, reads DGGITQSPKYLFRKEGQNVTLSCEQNLNHDAMYWYRQDPGQGLRLIYYSQIVNDFQKGDIAEGYSVSREKKESFPLTVTSAQKNPTAFYLCASSAGTGRAGANVLTFGAGSRLTVL.

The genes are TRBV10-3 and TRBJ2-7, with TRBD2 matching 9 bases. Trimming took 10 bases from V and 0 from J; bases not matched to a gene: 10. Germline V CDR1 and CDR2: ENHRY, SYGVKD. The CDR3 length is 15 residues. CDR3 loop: CATLPGTSSSYEQYF. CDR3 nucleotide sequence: TGTGCCACCCTACCCGGGACTAGCAGCTCCTACGAGCAGTACTTC.

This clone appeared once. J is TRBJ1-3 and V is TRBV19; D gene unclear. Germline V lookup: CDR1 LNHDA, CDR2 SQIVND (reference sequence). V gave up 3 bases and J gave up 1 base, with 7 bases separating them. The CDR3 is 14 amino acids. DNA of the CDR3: TGTGCCAGTAGTATCGGGGAATCTGGAAACACCATATATTTT. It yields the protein CASSIGESGNTIYF. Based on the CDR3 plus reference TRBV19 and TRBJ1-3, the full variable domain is DGGITQSPKYLFRKEGQNVTLSCEQNLNHDAMYWYRQDPGQGLRLIYYSQIVNDFQKGDIAEGYSVSREKKESFPLTVTSAQKNPTAFYLCASSIGESGNTIYFGEGSWLTVV.

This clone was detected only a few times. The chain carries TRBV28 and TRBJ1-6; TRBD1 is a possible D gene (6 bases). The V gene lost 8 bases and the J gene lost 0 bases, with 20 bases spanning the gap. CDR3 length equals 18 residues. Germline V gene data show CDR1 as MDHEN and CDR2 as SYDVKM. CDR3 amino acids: CASGSPTGVSSYNSPLHF. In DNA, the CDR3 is TGTGCCAGCGGCTCACCGACAGGCGTGAGCTCCTATAATTCACCCCTCCACTTT.

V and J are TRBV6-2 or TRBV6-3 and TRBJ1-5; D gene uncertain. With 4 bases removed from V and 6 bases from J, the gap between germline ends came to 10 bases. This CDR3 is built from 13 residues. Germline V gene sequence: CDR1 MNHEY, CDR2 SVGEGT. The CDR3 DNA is TGTGCCAGCAGTTCATACAGTAGTCAGCCCCAGCATTTT. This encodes CASSSYSSQPQHF.

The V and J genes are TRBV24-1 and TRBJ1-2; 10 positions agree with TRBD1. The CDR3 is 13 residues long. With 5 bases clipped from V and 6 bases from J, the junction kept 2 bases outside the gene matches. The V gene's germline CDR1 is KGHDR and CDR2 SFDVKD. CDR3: CATSAGQGDGYTF. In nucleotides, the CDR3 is TGTGCCACCAGTGCCGGACAGGGGGATGGCTACACCTTC.

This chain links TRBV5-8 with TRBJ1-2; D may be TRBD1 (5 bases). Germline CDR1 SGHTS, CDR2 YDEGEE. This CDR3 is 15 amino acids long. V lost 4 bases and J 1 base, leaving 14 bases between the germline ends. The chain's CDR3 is CASSRRDGRNYGYTF. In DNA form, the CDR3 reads TGTGCCAGCAGCAGGAGGGACGGACGTAACTATGGCTACACCTTC.

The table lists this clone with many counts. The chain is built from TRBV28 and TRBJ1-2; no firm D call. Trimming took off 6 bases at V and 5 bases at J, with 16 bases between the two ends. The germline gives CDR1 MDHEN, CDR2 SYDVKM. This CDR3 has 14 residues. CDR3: CASRTGEGRYGYTF. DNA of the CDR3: TGTGCCAGCAGGACCGGGGAGGGAAGATATGGCTACACCTTC.

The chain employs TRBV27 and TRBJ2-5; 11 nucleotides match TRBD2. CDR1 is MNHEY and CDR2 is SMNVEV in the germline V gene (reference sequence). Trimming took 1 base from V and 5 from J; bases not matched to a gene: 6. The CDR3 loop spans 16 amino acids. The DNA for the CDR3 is TGTGCCAGCAGTTTATTTCTAGCGGGGGGCCGGGAGACCCAGTACTTC. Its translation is CASSLFLAGGRETQYF.

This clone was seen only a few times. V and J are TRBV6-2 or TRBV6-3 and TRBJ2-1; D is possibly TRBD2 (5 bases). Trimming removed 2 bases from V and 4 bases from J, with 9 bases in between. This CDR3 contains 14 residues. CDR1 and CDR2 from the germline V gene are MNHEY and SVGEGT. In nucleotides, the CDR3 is TGTGCCAGCAGTTACGGGCGGGTTTACAATGAGCAGTTCTTC. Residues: CASSYGRVYNEQFF.

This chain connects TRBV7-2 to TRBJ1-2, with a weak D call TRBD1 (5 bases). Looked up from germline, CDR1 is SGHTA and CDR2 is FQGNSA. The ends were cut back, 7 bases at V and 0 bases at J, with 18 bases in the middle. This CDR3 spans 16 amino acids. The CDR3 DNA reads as TGTGCCAGCACCAATGGGGGGTTATCCACTAACTATGGCTACACCTTC. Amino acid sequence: CASTNGGLSTNYGYTF.

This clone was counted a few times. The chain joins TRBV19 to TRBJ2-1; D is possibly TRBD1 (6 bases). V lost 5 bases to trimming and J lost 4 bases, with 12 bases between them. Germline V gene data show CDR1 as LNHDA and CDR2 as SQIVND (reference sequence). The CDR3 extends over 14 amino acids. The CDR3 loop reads CASSWGRGYNEQFF. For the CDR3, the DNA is TGTGCCAGTAGTTGGGGCAGGGGATACAATGAGCAGTTCTTC.

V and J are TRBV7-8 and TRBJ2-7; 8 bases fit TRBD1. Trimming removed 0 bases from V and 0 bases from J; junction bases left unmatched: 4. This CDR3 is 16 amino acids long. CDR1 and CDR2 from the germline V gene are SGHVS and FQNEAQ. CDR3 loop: CASSLAPGGPSYEQYF. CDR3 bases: TGTGCCAGCAGCTTAGCCCCAGGGGGCCCCTCCTACGAGCAGTACTTC.

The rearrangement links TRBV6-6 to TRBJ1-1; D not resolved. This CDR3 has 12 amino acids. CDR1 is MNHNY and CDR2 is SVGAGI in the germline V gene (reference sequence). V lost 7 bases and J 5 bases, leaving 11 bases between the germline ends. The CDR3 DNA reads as TGTGCCAGCATCCTAAGCGAGACTGAAGCTTTCTTT. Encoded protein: CASILSETEAFF.

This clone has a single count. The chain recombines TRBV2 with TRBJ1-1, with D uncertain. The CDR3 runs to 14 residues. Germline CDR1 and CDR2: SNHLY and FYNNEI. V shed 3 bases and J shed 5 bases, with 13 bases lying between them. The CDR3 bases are TGTGCCAGCAGTGATGTCCCCCCGGGTACTGAAGCTTTCTTT. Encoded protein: CASSDVPPGTEAFF. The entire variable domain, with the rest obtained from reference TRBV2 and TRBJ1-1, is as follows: EPEVTQTPSHQVTQMGQEVILRCVPISNHLYFYWYRQILGQKVEFLVSFYNNEISEKSEIFDDQFSVERPDGSNFTLKIRSTKLEDSAMYFCASSDVPPGTEAFFGQGTRLTVV.

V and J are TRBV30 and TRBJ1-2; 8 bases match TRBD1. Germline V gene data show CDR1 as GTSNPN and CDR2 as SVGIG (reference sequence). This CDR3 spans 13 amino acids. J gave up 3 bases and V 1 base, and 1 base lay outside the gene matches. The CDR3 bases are TGTGCCTGGAGTGGGACAGGGCACTATGGCTACACCTTC. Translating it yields CAWSGTGHYGYTF.

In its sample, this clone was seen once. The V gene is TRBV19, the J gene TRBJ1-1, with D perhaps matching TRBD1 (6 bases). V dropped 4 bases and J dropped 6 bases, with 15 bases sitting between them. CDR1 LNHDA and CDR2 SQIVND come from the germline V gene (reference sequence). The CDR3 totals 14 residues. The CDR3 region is CASSTSGVSAEAFF. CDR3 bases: TGTGCCAGTAGTACTTCAGGGGTATCGGCTGAAGCTTTCTTT.

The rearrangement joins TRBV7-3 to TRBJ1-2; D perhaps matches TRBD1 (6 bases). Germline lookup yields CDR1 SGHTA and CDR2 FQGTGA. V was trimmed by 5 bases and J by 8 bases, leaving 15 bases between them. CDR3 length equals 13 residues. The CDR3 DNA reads TGTGCCAGCAGCCCACAGGGTCTGGGAGGCTACACCTTC. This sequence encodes CASSPQGLGGYTF.

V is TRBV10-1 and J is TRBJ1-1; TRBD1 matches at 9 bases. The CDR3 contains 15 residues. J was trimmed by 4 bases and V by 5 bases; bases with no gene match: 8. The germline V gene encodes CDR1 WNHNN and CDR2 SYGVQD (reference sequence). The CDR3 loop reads CASSPDRGRATEAFF. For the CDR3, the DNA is TGCGCCAGCAGTCCGGACAGGGGACGGGCCACTGAAGCTTTCTTT.

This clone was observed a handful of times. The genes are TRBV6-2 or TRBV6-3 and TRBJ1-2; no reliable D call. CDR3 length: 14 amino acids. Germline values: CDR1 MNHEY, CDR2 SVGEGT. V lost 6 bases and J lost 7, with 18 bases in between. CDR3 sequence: CASSLLAAGSGYTF. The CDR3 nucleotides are TGTGCCAGCAGCCTCCTTGCTGCAGGAAGTGGCTACACCTTC.

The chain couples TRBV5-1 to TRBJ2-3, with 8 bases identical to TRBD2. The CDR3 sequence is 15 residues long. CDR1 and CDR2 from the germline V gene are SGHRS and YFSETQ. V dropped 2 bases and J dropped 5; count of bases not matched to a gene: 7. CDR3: CASSFNRGGEDTQYF. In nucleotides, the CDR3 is TGCGCCAGCAGCTTTAACCGGGGGGGCGAAGATACGCAGTATTTT.

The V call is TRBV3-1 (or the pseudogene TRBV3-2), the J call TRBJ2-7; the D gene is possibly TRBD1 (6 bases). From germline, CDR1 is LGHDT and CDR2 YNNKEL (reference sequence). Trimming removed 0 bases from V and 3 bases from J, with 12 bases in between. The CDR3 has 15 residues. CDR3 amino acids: CASSQEGARVYEQYF. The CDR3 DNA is TGTGCCAGCAGCCAAGAGGGGGCTAGAGTCTACGAGCAGTACTTC.

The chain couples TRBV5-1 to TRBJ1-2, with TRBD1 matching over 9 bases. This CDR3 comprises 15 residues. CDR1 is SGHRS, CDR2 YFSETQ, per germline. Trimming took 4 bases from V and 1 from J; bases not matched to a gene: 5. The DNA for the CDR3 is TGCGCCAGCAGCAATGGACAGGGGTTTAACTATGGCTACACCTTC. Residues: CASSNGQGFNYGYTF.

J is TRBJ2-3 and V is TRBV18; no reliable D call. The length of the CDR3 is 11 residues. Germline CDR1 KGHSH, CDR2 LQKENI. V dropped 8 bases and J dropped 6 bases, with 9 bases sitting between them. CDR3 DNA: TGTGCCAGCCAAGCCTTCGATACGCAGTATTTT. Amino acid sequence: CASQAFDTQYF.

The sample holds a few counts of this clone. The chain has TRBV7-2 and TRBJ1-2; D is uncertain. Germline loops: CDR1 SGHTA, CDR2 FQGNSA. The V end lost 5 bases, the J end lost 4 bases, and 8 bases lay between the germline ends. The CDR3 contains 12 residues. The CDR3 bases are TGTGCCAGCAGCCTGTCAGGCTATGGCTACACCTTC. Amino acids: CASSLSGYGYTF.

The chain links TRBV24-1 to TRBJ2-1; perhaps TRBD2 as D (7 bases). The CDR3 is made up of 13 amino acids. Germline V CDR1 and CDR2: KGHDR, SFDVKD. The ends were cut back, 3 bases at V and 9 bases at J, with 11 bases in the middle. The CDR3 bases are TGTGCCACCAGTGATGGAGGGGGGGCTGAGCAGTTCTTC. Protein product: CATSDGGGAEQFF.

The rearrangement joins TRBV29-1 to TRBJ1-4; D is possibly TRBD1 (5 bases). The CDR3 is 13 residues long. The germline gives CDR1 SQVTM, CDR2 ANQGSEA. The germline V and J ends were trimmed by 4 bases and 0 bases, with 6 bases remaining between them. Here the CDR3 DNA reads TGCAGCGTTGGGACATCAACTAATGAAAAACTGTTTTTT. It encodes CSVGTSTNEKLFF.

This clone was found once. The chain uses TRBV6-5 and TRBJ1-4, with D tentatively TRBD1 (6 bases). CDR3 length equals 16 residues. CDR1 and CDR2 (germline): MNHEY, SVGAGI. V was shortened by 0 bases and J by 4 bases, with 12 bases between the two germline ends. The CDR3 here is CASSYSRTAINEKLFF. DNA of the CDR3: TGTGCCAGCAGTTACTCCAGGACAGCTATTAATGAAAAACTGTTTTTT.

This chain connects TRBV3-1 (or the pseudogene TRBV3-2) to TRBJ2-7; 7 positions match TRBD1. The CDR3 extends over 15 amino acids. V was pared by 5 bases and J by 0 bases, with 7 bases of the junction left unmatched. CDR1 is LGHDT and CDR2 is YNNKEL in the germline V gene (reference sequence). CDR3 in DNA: TGTGCCAGCAGCTACGGACAGGTCCTCTCCTACGAGCAGTACTTC. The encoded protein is CASSYGQVLSYEQYF.